Presented here are 13 T cell receptor beta chains from one specimen sequenced in a study of early stage breast cancer tumors. Profiled with immunoSEQ multiplex PCR; TCRdb holds only in-frame clones, not every one. Altogether about 15,000 clones are present, approximately 84% being singletons, with the ten largest covering around 4.7%. The source material was normal breast tissue next to the tumor. The receptors derive from a person younger than 45 with breast cancer.

The chain combines TRBV4-3 with TRBJ2-7; unclear D gene. The CDR3 is made up of 13 amino acids. CDR1 is LGHNA, CDR2 YSLEER, per germline. V was cut by 4 bases and J by 0 bases, with 7 bases left in between. The CDR3 DNA is TGCGCCAGCAGCCGGGGATACTCCTACGAGCAGTACTTC. It translates to CASSRGYSYEQYF.

The count of this clone is one. The chain combines TRBV7-9 with TRBJ2-1, with D possibly being TRBD1 (5 bases). Per the germline V gene, CDR1 is SEHNR and CDR2 is FQNEAQ (reference sequence). CDR3 size: 14 residues. Trimming stripped 0 bases from V and 8 bases from J, with 11 bases between. The CDR3 here is CASSLASRVDEQFF. In DNA, the CDR3 is TGTGCCAGCAGCTTAGCGTCCAGGGTCGATGAGCAGTTCTTC.

The chain recombines TRBV5-6 with TRBJ1-3; D ambiguous. The length of the CDR3 is 15 residues. Germline V CDR1 and CDR2: SGHDT, YYEEEE. Trimming shortened V by 3 bases and J by 0 bases, and 10 bases separated the two germline ends. CDR3 sequence: CASSWGVSSGNTIYF. CDR3 DNA sequence: TGTGCCAGCAGCTGGGGAGTATCCTCTGGAAACACCATATATTTT.

The chain has TRBV11-3 and TRBJ1-1; D uncertain. This CDR3 region has 13 residues. Trimming took off 3 bases at V and 3 bases at J, with 8 bases between the two ends. The germline CDR1 and CDR2 sequences are SGHNT and YENEEA. CDR3 in DNA: TGTGCCAGCAGCTTTTCGCATGACACTGAAGCTTTCTTT. Residues: CASSFSHDTEAFF.

The chain combines TRBV6-5 with TRBJ2-5; a weak D match, TRBD1 (5 bases). The length of the CDR3 is 15 residues. The germline CDR1 and CDR2 sequences are MNHEY and SVGAGI. V gave up 2 bases and J gave up 5 bases, with 15 bases separating them. The CDR3 region has the DNA TGTGCCAGCAGTTACATCCAGGGTAGACGGGAGACCCAGTACTTC. This sequence encodes CASSYIQGRRETQYF.

The CDR3 is CAISATGDGEAFF. CDR3 sequence (DNA): TGTGCCATCAGTGCGACAGGGGATGGTGAAGCTTTCTTT. This chain joins TRBV10-3 and TRBJ1-1; TRBD1 matches 8 bases. CDR3 size: 13 residues. Trimming cost V 4 bases and J 7 bases; bases outside gene matches: 5. Germline V CDR1 and CDR2: ENHRY, SYGVKD.

The chain carries TRBV6-1 and TRBJ2-7; D tentatively fits TRBD1 or TRBD2 (5 bases each). Germline CDR1 MNHNS, CDR2 SASEGT. This CDR3 is built from 15 residues. V was clipped by 2 bases and J by 6 bases, with 17 bases between them. CDR3 sequence (DNA): TGTGCCAGCAGTGAAATGCAACAGGAGGCGACCGAGCAGTACTTC. This gives the protein CASSEMQQEATEQYF.

V gene TRBV11-2 combines with J gene TRBJ1-5, with a weak D call TRBD1 (5 bases). V lost 4 bases and J lost 0, with 10 bases in between. Germline V gene data show CDR1 as SGHAT and CDR2 as FQNNGV. CDR3 length: 15 amino acids. The CDR3: CASSWDGYSNQPQHF. The DNA for the CDR3 is TGTGCCAGCAGCTGGGACGGTTATAGCAATCAGCCCCAGCATTTT.

The J gene is TRBJ2-2, the V gene TRBV7-9; 14 bases map to TRBD2. The CDR3 is 17 amino acids. Losses at the gene ends were 4 bases for V and 2 bases for J; bases not matched to a gene: 3. Germline V gives CDR1 SEHNR, CDR2 FQNEAQ (reference sequence). CDR3 DNA: TGTGCCAGCAGCTATGGACTAGCGGGAGGTAACACCGGGGAGCTGTTTTTT. Translated: CASSYGLAGGNTGELFF.

The chain combines TRBV2 with TRBJ2-3, with unresolved D. The germline V gene encodes CDR1 SNHLY and CDR2 FYNNEI. This CDR3 is built from 12 residues. Deletions cut 4 bases from V and 4 bases from J, with 6 bases between. The CDR3 DNA follows: TGTGCCAGCAGTGTCGGCTCAGATACGCAGTATTTT. Its protein is CASSVGSDTQYF.

The chain employs TRBV19 and TRBJ2-2; possible D gene TRBD2, 6 bases. Germline-derived CDR1 and CDR2 are LNHDA and SQIVND (reference sequence). V shed 3 bases and J shed 6 bases, with 17 bases lying between them. The CDR3 runs to 16 residues. Written as DNA, the CDR3 is TGTGCCAGTAGTATTGTGGGCGGGACTGTCGCCGGGGAGCTGTTTTTT. This encodes CASSIVGGTVAGELFF.

The chain is built from TRBV10-3 and TRBJ2-2, with TRBD1 matching over 10 bases. The V and J ends lost 5 bases and 6 bases, in that order; junction bases with no gene match: 6. The CDR3 sequence is 15 residues long. Germline CDR1 reads ENHRY; CDR2 reads SYGVKD. Here the CDR3 reads CAISSGQGMSGELFF. The CDR3 DNA reads as TGTGCCATCAGTTCGGGACAGGGGATGTCCGGGGAGCTGTTTTTT.

V gene TRBV4-2 combines with J gene TRBJ2-7; D is uncertain. Trimming took off 0 bases at V and 2 bases at J, with 8 bases between the two ends. The CDR3 extends over 14 amino acids. Germline loops: CDR1 LGHNA, CDR2 YNFKEQ. Here the CDR3 reads CASSQEGLTYEQYF. Here the CDR3 DNA reads TGTGCCAGCAGCCAAGAAGGGCTAACCTACGAGCAGTACTTC.